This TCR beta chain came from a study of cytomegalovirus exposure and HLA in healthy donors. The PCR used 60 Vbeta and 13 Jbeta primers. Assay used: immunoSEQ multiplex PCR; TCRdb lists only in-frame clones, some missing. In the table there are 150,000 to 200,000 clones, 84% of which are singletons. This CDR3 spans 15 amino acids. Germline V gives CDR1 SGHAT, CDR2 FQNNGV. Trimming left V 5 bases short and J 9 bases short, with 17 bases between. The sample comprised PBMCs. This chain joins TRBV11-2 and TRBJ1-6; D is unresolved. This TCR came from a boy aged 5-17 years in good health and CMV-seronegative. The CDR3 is CASSPVRAGSSPLHF. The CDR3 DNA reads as TGTGCCAGCAGCCCCGTGAGGGCTGGATCTTCACCCCTCCACTTT.